This T cell receptor (beta chain) was profiled in a study of T cell repertoires in cytomegalovirus infection. The CDR3 covers 12 residues. Germline CDR1 and CDR2: DFQATT and SNEGSKA (reference sequence). This clonotype was recorded a few times. TCRdb called the reads again in MiXCR, with one record for every CDR3 protein. The sample lists roughly 230,000 distinct CDR3 sequences, 15% to 20% occurring once. This chain links TRBV20-1 with TRBJ1-2, with D possibly TRBD1 on 6 matching bases. Sequenced input: CD8+ T cells from PBMCs. This clonotype was sampled from a human donor in good health (CMV status not recorded). Some clones in this sample may be carry-over from other donors' samples. The CDR3 loop is CNTEGEENGYTF. The DNA of the CDR3 is TGCAACACTGAGGGGGAAGAGAATGGCTACACCTTC.